Shown below are 23 T cell receptor beta chains from a single sample sequenced in a study of blood T cells in healthy people across ages. For the second PCR, which ran for about 7 to 11 cycles, a sample-barcoded 5' primer and a J-beta primer mix were used. TCRdb called the 5' RACE reads again in MiXCR, with one record for every CDR3 protein. This table holds some 1.8 million distinct CDR3 sequences, roughly two fifths found once. What was sequenced was blood. These receptors all come from a human donor in good health.

This clonotype was recorded a few times. The chain recombines TRBV9 with TRBJ1-1; a weak D match, TRBD1 (6 bases). This CDR3 has 14 residues. V was trimmed by 4 bases and J by 1 base, leaving 11 bases between them. In germline, CDR1 is SGDLS, CDR2 YYNGEE. The CDR3 DNA reads as TGTGCCAGCAGCCGCAACAGGGCGAACACTGAAGCTTTCTTT. This encodes CASSRNRANTEAFF.

This clonotype has ten or more counts. The V gene is TRBV7-9, the J gene TRBJ2-1; TRBD1 matches 9 bases. V trimming: 5 bases; J trimming: 8 bases; junction bases outside the gene matches: 13. Germline CDR1 and CDR2: SEHNR and FQNEAQ (reference sequence). CDR3 length: 16 amino acids. CDR3 coding DNA: TGTGCCAGCAGCCTCCCTTTAGGACAGGGGTACGATGAGCAGTTCTTC. This translates into CASSLPLGQGYDEQFF.

The V call is TRBV7-9, the J call TRBJ1-2; no definite D call. The V gene's germline CDR1 is SEHNR and CDR2 FQNEAQ (reference sequence). Trimming removed 4 bases at V and 8 bases at J, with 14 bases between. This CDR3 spans 13 amino acids. CDR3 amino acids: CASSSAQTRGYTF. The CDR3 DNA follows: TGTGCCAGCAGCTCCGCCCAGACACGCGGCTACACCTTC.

This clonotype has just a few counts. The chain couples TRBV4-3 to TRBJ2-7; TRBD2 aligns across 7 bases. This CDR3 is 16 amino acids long. J lost 6 bases, V lost 0 bases, and 11 bases had no gene match. Germline CDR1 and CDR2: LGHNA and YSLEER. The CDR3 spells CASSQEGDYSLCEQYF. CDR3 sequence (DNA): TGCGCCAGCAGCCAAGAAGGGGACTACTCTCTTTGCGAGCAGTACTTC.

The V gene is TRBV11-3, the J gene TRBJ2-5; D is possibly TRBD2 (6 bases). Trimming shortened V by 3 bases and J by 4 bases, and 12 bases separated the two germline ends. The germline V gene has CDR1 SGHNT and CDR2 YENEEA. The CDR3 spans 14 residues. The CDR3 sequence: CASSFSWRGETQYF. CDR3 nucleotide sequence: TGTGCCAGCAGCTTCTCTTGGAGGGGAGAGACCCAGTACTTC.

This clonotype was found a few times. The rearrangement links TRBV6-6 to TRBJ2-7, with D uncertain. The germline CDR1 and CDR2 sequences are MNHNY and SVGAGI (reference sequence). This CDR3 has 16 amino acids. Trimming removed 4 bases from V and 3 bases from J, with 19 bases in between. The CDR3 DNA reads TGTGCCAGCAGTTTCACTTCCGGCAGCTCTTTCTACGAGCAGTACTTC. Protein: CASSFTSGSSFYEQYF.

This clonotype was detected once. At one boundary the junction diverges from the germline segment, which might be a read error. Here the CDR3 reads CAIAGGYQGTQYF. The CDR3 DNA reads TGTGCCATCGCGGGGGGGTATCAAGGGACCCAGTACTTC. The chain links TRBV7-9 to TRBJ2-7; TRBD2 matches at 9 bases. The DNA end is more similar to TRBJ2-5, so the J call may be wrong. This CDR3 is built from 13 residues. The V gene's germline CDR1 is SEHNR and CDR2 FQNEAQ (reference sequence).

The chain is built from TRBV7-3 and TRBJ2-3; 9 bases line up with TRBD2. Per the germline V gene, CDR1 is SGHTA and CDR2 is FQGTGA. The CDR3 is made up of 15 amino acids. J gave up 1 base and V 3 bases, and 2 bases lay outside the gene matches. CDR3 nucleotides: TGTGCCAGCAGCTTGCTAGCGGGGCGCACAGATACGCAGTATTTT. Protein product: CASSLLAGRTDTQYF.

The chain recombines TRBV7-2 with TRBJ2-6; D is unresolved. This CDR3 contains 15 residues. Germline CDR1 reads SGHTA; CDR2 reads FQGNSA. Trimming removed 0 bases at V and 6 bases at J, with 9 bases between. The CDR3, as DNA: TGTGCCAGCAGCTTAGCCGGTTGGGAGGCCAACGTCCTGACTTTC. This encodes CASSLAGWEANVLTF.

This clonotype was observed many times. The chain uses TRBV4-2 and TRBJ1-2; 10 nucleotides match TRBD1. The CDR3 is 17 residues long. CDR1 and CDR2 (germline): LGHNA, YNFKEQ. Unmatched junction bases numbered 9, after V lost 0 bases and J lost 5 bases. As DNA, the CDR3 is TGTGCCAGCAGCCAAGAAGAGGGGGACAGGGGTTTGTATGGCTACACCTTC. Translated: CASSQEEGDRGLYGYTF.

The chain couples TRBV7-2 to TRBJ1-1, with D maybe TRBD1 (6 bases). Deletions cut 4 bases from V and 3 bases from J, with 12 bases between. Germline CDR1 and CDR2: SGHTA and FQGNSA. CDR3 length: 14 residues. The CDR3 DNA reads as TGTGCCAGCAGCTCTCATGGACAGTACACTGAAGCTTTCTTT. Translation: CASSSHGQYTEAFF.

This sequence joins TRBV14 and TRBJ2-7, with 8 bases identical to TRBD2. The CDR3 consists of 17 residues. V lost 4 bases, J lost 1 base, and 12 bases stayed unmatched. The germline V gene encodes CDR1 SGHDN and CDR2 FVKESK. In DNA form, the CDR3 reads TGTGCCAGCAGCCCCCTCCTCCGGGGGGGCTTTTCCTACGAGCAGTACTTC. Translated, it gives CASSPLLRGGFSYEQYF.

This clonotype showed up just a few times. V gene TRBV12-3 or TRBV12-4 combines with J gene TRBJ2-3; 8 bases agree with TRBD1. CDR3 length: 18 amino acids. V shed 7 bases and J 4 bases; nucleotides not matched to a gene: 19. CDR3 loop: CASNLGIGTGQGADTQYF. The CDR3 DNA sequence: TGTGCCAGCAACCTGGGAATCGGGACAGGCCAAGGGGCAGATACGCAGTATTTT.

This clonotype has only a few counts. This rearrangement joins TRBV12-3 or TRBV12-4 to TRBJ2-1, with 9 positions matching TRBD2. The CDR3 consists of 13 residues. With 2 bases clipped from V and 12 bases from J, the junction kept 5 bases outside the gene matches. CDR3 sequence reads: CASSLRAGGWQFF. CDR3 coding DNA: TGTGCCAGCAGTTTACGAGCGGGGGGCTGGCAGTTCTTC.

This clonotype appeared a few times. The gene calls are TRBV20-1 and TRBJ1-5; D uncertain. Trimming took 6 bases from V and 8 from J, leaving 14 bases between them. Germline V gene lookup returns CDR1 DFQATT and CDR2 SNEGSKA (reference sequence). This CDR3 spans 12 amino acids. The CDR3 nucleotides read TGCAGTGCGAGTCAGCTGCCGAAGCCCCAGCATTTT. It yields the protein CSASQLPKPQHF.

This rearrangement joins TRBV29-1 to TRBJ1-2, with unresolved D. The CDR3 has 12 amino acids. The V gene lost 4 bases and the J gene lost 3 bases, with 9 bases spanning the gap. CDR1 is SQVTM, CDR2 ANQGSEA, per germline. In nucleotides, the CDR3 is TGCAGCGTTGTTCGGGAGGACTATGGCTACACCTTC. Residues: CSVVREDYGYTF.

This clonotype was counted only a few times. This chain connects TRBV9 to TRBJ1-1; 9 bases line up with TRBD1. The CDR3 has 16 amino acids. Germline lookup yields CDR1 SGDLS and CDR2 YYNGEE. With V trimmed by 2 bases and J by 1 base, 6 bases remained unmatched. The CDR3 here is CASSVGTGLGNTEAFF. The CDR3 region has the DNA TGTGCCAGCAGCGTCGGGACAGGGCTGGGGAACACTGAAGCTTTCTTT.

The V call is TRBV12-3 or TRBV12-4, the J call TRBJ2-1; 8 bases match TRBD2. This CDR3 has 15 residues. V was pared by 6 bases and J by 4 bases, with 8 bases of the junction left unmatched. In nucleotides, the CDR3 is TGTGCCAGCAGCAATACTGGCGGGGGGTACAATGAGCAGTTCTTC. Protein product: CASSNTGGGYNEQFF.

The rearrangement uses TRBV6-2 or TRBV6-3 and TRBJ2-5; 7 bases fit TRBD2. This CDR3 contains 14 residues. Germline trimming cut 4 bases from V and 1 base from J; bases unmatched to any gene: 3. The germline CDR1 and CDR2 sequences are MNHEY and SVGEGT. CDR3 bases: TGTGCCAGCAGTTCGAGACTAGCCCAAGAGACCCAGTACTTC. Translating it yields CASSSRLAQETQYF.

This clonotype was counted between two and nine times. The genes are TRBV6-6 and TRBJ2-4, with TRBD1 identical over 10 bases. J gave up 5 bases and V 5 bases, and 6 bases lay outside the gene matches. This CDR3 region has 15 residues. Per germline, CDR1 MNHNY and CDR2 SVGAGI (reference sequence). Here the CDR3 DNA reads TGTGCCAGCAGTAAACCAGGACAGGGGGAAAACATTCAGTACTTC. It encodes CASSKPGQGENIQYF.

The rearrangement joins TRBV20-1 to TRBJ2-3; tentative D call: TRBD2 (6 bases). Trimming took 0 bases from V and 1 from J, leaving 14 bases between them. The CDR3 runs to 16 residues. Germline V gene sequence: CDR1 DFQATT, CDR2 SNEGSKA (reference sequence). The CDR3 loop reads CSARDLTGGGTDTQYF. The CDR3 nucleotides read TGCAGTGCTAGAGATCTTACTGGCGGGGGCACAGATACGCAGTATTTT.

V and J are TRBV10-3 and TRBJ2-7; perhaps TRBD2 as D (6 bases). Trimming shortened V by 7 bases and J by 0 bases, and 7 bases separated the two germline ends. CDR1 is ENHRY, CDR2 SYGVKD, per germline. The CDR3 totals 12 residues. As DNA, the CDR3 is TGTGCCATCACGGGGGACTCCTACGAGCAGTACTTC. Translated, it gives CAITGDSYEQYF.

This clonotype was seen only a few times. Germline is not matched at one junction end, which may reflect a read error. V gene TRBV7-2 combines with J gene TRBJ1-5; D remains unclear. This CDR3 is built from 15 residues. CDR1 and CDR2 from the germline V gene are SGHTA and FQGNSA. The CDR3 DNA reads as TGTGCCAGCGGCTTAAGTCCCCCCGGTAATCAGCCCCAGCATTTT. Amino acids: CASGLSPPGNQPQHF.